The 9 T cell receptor beta chains in this list originate from one sample, sequenced in a study of OX40 agonist ivuxolimab in advanced cancers. Assay used: immunoSEQ multiplex PCR; TCRdb lists only in-frame clones, some missing. The table shows 50,000 to 65,000 clones, with about 88% occurring only once. Sequenced material: CD4+ or CD8+ T cells sorted from blood, taken in a trial of the OX40 agonist ivuxolimab. The receptors stem from an adult with an advanced solid tumor such as melanoma, head and neck, liver or kidney cancer.

The chain employs TRBV19 and TRBJ1-5; TRBD1 aligns across 9 bases. After removal of 4 bases from V and 0 bases from J, the junction contained 7 bases not matched to a gene. The CDR3 consists of 17 residues. In germline, CDR1 is LNHDA, CDR2 SQIVND (reference sequence). CDR3 DNA sequence: TGTGCCAGTAGTACCCCTGGACAGGGGTATAGCAATCAGCCCCAGCATTTT. This codes for CASSTPGQGYSNQPQHF.

Note on this clone: Other nucleotide sequences in the sample specify the same CDR3. V usage is TRBV2 and J usage is TRBJ1-2, with unresolved D. This CDR3 region has 12 residues. The germline CDR1 and CDR2 sequences are SNHLY and FYNNEI. V was cut by 4 bases and J by 0 bases, with 3 bases left in between. The DNA of the CDR3 is TGTGCCAGCAGTGTCTCTAACTATGGCTACACCTTC. Translating it yields CASSVSNYGYTF.

This sequence joins TRBV18 and TRBJ2-7; TRBD1 aligns across 10 bases. Unmatched junction bases numbered 6, after V lost 0 bases and J lost 4 bases. This CDR3 contains 16 residues. Germline CDR1 and CDR2: KGHSH and LQKENI. The CDR3 nucleotides are TGTGCCAGCTCACCACCGATGGGACAGGGGAGGTACGAGCAGTACTTC. Translated: CASSPPMGQGRYEQYF.

The chain is built from TRBV6-1 and TRBJ2-2; D not resolved. Deletions cut 2 bases from V and 4 bases from J, with 2 bases between. Germline V gene data show CDR1 as MNHNS and CDR2 as SASEGT. The CDR3 extends over 12 amino acids. CDR3 nucleotide sequence: TGTGCCAGCAGTGAACTCACCGGGGAGCTGTTTTTT. As protein: CASSELTGELFF.

This chain connects TRBV27 to TRBJ1-1; D perhaps matches TRBD1 (6 bases). The CDR3 is made up of 16 amino acids. CDR1 is MNHEY and CDR2 is SMNVEV in the germline V gene (reference sequence). Trimming pared 4 bases from V and 6 bases from J, leaving 21 bases between. CDR3 loop: CASSYLPGGGGAEAFF. The CDR3 bases are TGTGCCAGCAGTTACCTTCCGGGGGGGGGCGGCGCTGAAGCTTTCTTT.

This rearrangement joins TRBV13 to TRBJ1-3, with D unresolved. Trimming shortened V by 2 bases and J by 2 bases, and 13 bases separated the two germline ends. Looked up from germline, CDR1 is PRHDT and CDR2 is FYEKMQ (reference sequence). The length of the CDR3 is 16 residues. This CDR3 reads CASSLRVTATGNTIYF. In DNA form, the CDR3 reads TGTGCCAGCAGCTTAAGGGTTACTGCTACTGGAAACACCATATATTTT. Complete variable domain (other parts from reference TRBV13 and TRBJ1-3): AAGVIQSPRHLIKEKRETATLKCYPIPRHDTVYWYQQGPGQDPQFLISFYEKMQSDKGSIPDRFSAQQFSDYHSELNMSSLELGDSALYFCASSLRVTATGNTIYFGEGSWLTVV.

The genes are TRBV9 and TRBJ2-3, with a tentative D call TRBD1 (5 bases). V lost 0 bases, J lost 2 bases, and 16 bases lay in between. Germline V CDR1 and CDR2: SGDLS, YYNGEE. CDR3 length: 17 amino acids. The CDR3 DNA follows: TGTGCCAGCAGCGTAGCAGGGCTAGTTGATTACACAGATACGCAGTATTTT. Its translation is CASSVAGLVDYTDTQYF.

The chain recombines TRBV4-2 with TRBJ2-1; 10 bases agree with TRBD1. The V gene's germline CDR1 is LGHNA and CDR2 YNFKEQ. This CDR3 spans 15 amino acids. V gave up 1 base and J gave up 9 bases; unmatched junction bases: 6. As DNA, the CDR3 is TGTGCCAGCAGCCAAGTGGGACAGGGGACCGGTGAGCAGTTCTTC. Translation: CASSQVGQGTGEQFF.

The chain is built from TRBV7-9 and TRBJ1-5; TRBD1 might be the D (6 bases). V was clipped by 1 base and J by 0 bases, with 10 bases between them. CDR1 and CDR2 from the germline V gene are SEHNR and FQNEAQ (reference sequence). CDR3 length: 16 residues. The CDR3 loop reads CASSLVGRGSNQPQHF. CDR3 DNA: TGTGCCAGCAGCTTAGTGGGCAGGGGTAGCAATCAGCCCCAGCATTTT.